The entry below describes one T cell receptor (beta chain). Its antigen is not identified. Using immunoSEQ multiplex PCR, the repertoire was profiled, and TCRdb retains in-frame clones only, with some absent. Of about 82,000 clones in the sample, 85% to 95% are singletons; the top ten hold 0.65% to 0.7%. The V gene's germline CDR1 is SGHRS and CDR2 YFSETQ. There are 14 residues in the CDR3. V lost 4 bases, J lost 3 bases, and 11 bases lay in between. These data originate in a study of cytomegalovirus exposure and HLA in healthy donors. Findings and caveats of the study: In vitro testing confirmed a few CMV-associated chains as specific for CMV antigens.

This receptor was identified in a man between 18 and 29 years old in good health and CMV-seronegative. V and J are TRBV5-1 and TRBJ1-5; D may be TRBD1 (5 bases). Sequencing was done on a sample of PBMCs. The CDR3 sequence: CASSPGGNNQPQHF. Written as DNA, the CDR3 is TGCGCCAGCAGCCCCGGGGGGAACAATCAGCCCCAGCATTTT.